This TCR beta chain was sequenced for a study of cytomegalovirus exposure and HLA in healthy donors. Overall study results and limits: Altogether, 150 to 200 TCR beta chains were recorded as cytomegalovirus-associated.

Turning to this clone: The target antigen is unknown.

This PCR relied on a set of 60 Vbeta primers and 13 Jbeta primers. Sequencing used immunoSEQ multiplex PCR; TCRdb keeps in-frame clones, though not all of them. Of fewer than 150,000 clones in the sample, approximately 76% are singletons; the top ten hold 16%. Looked up from germline, CDR1 is WNHNN and CDR2 is SYGVQD (reference sequence). V trimming: 6 bases; J trimming: 5 bases; junction bases outside the gene matches: 5. The CDR3 sequence is 13 residues long. The gene calls are TRBV10-1 and TRBJ2-5, with 8 bases fitting TRBD2. The specimen sequenced was PBMCs. The source is a man aged 45 to 65 in good health and CMV-seropositive. The CDR3 loop is CASRSGGVETQYF. The CDR3, as DNA: TGCGCCAGCAGGTCGGGGGGGGTGGAGACCCAGTACTTC.